This is a list of T cell receptor beta chains from one sample in a study of blood T cells in healthy people across ages. TCRdb re-derived calls from the 5' RACE reads in MiXCR, one entry per CDR3 protein. Of 1.5 million to 2 million distinct CDR3 sequences in the sample, 25% to 30% are singletons; the top ten hold more than 6%. Material for sequencing was blood. Receptors originate from a woman in her twenties or thirties in good health. The CDR3 runs from the conserved cysteine through the conserved F or W. Fields, in order: clone size, D gene, V gene, J gene, CDR3 length, CDR3 DNA, CDR3 protein. The D gene is left open where the match is weak. Size values are once, few and many counts, or a class for expanded clones, and some rows have none.

size: many
D: NA
V: TRBV20-1
J: TRBJ1-5
length: 16
DNA: TGCAGTGCTAGAGAACTCGGACACGGCGGGAATCAGCCCCAGCATTTT
CDR3: CSARELGHGGNQPQHF

size: NA
D: NA
V: TRBV18
J: TRBJ1-1
length: 13
DNA: TGTGCCAGCTCACCCCCGATGAACACTGAAGCTTTCTTT
CDR3: CASSPPMNTEAFF

size: once
D: NA
V: TRBV4-1
J: TRBJ1-1
length: 17
DNA: TGCGCCAGCAGCCAAGGGTGGGGAAGGCAAGGTTCCTCTGAAGCTTTCTTT
CDR3: CASSQGWGRQGSSEAFF

size: many
D: NA
V: TRBV12-3/TRBV12-4
J: TRBJ1-2
length: 14
DNA: TGTGCCAGCAGCTCGGGACGGATTCTTTATGGCTACACCTTC
CDR3: CASSSGRILYGYTF

size: few
D: TRBD1
V: TRBV6-6
J: TRBJ1-6
length: 14
DNA: TGTGCCAGCAGTTACGACAGGGTAGCGTCACCCCTCCACTTT
CDR3: CASSYDRVASPLHF

size: many
D: TRBD2
V: TRBV6-2/TRBV6-3
J: TRBJ2-7
length: 14
DNA: TGTGCCAGCCGGGGGACTACCACGCCCTACGAGCAGTACTTC
CDR3: CASRGTTTPYEQYF

size: NA
D: NA
V: TRBV30
J: TRBJ2-1
length: 11
DNA: TGTGCCTGGAGTCACAAGGGTGAGCAGTTCTTC
CDR3: CAWSHKGEQFF

size: many
D: NA
V: TRBV20-1
J: TRBJ2-7
length: 12
DNA: TGCAGTGCTTTTGAGAGCTCCTACGAGCAGTACTTC
CDR3: CSAFESSYEQYF

size: NA
D: NA
V: TRBV7-2
J: TRBJ2-1
length: 16
DNA: TGTGCCGGCAGCCTCTCCGGGAAGCTTATCACCAATGAGCAGTTCTTC
CDR3: CAGSLSGKLITNEQFF

size: NA
D: NA
V: TRBV20-1
J: TRBJ1-1
length: 13
DNA: TGCAGTGCTAGAAGCGACGGTGAAACTGAAGCTTTCTTT
CDR3: CSARSDGETEAFF

size: few
D: NA
V: TRBV30
J: TRBJ2-5
length: 12
DNA: TGTGCCTGGAAGTGGGGGGCAAAAGAGCAGTACTTC
CDR3: CAWKWGAKEQYF

size: many
D: TRBD1
V: TRBV9
J: TRBJ2-4
length: 16
DNA: TGTGCCAGCAGCGTAGGGTACAGGACAGGGAAAAACATTCAGTACTTC
CDR3: CASSVGYRTGKNIQYF

size: NA
D: TRBD2
V: TRBV12-3/TRBV12-4
J: TRBJ2-3
length: 14
DNA: TGTGCCAGCAGTTGGGGAGGGAGAGCAGATACGCAGTATTTT
CDR3: CASSWGGRADTQYF

size: NA
D: TRBD2
V: TRBV5-1
J: TRBJ2-1
length: 16
DNA: TGCGCCAGCAGCTCGGGACCTAGCGGGGGTGGCAATCAGCAGTTCTTC
CDR3: CASSSGPSGGGNQQFF

size: NA
D: TRBD1
V: TRBV12-3/TRBV12-4
J: TRBJ2-7
length: 15
DNA: TGTACCAGCAGCGCAAAAGGGACAGCATCCTACGAGCAGTACTTC
CDR3: CTSSAKGTASYEQYF